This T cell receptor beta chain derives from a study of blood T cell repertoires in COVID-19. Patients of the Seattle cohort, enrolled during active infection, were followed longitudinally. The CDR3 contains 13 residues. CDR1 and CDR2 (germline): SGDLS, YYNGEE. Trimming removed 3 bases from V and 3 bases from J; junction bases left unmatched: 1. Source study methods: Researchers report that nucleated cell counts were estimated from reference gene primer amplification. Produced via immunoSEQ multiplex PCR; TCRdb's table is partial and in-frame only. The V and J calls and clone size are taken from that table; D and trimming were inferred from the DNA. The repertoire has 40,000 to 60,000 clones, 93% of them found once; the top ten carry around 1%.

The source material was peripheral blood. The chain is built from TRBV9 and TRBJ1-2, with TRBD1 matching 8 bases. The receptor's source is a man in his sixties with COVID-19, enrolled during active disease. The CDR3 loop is CASSATGDYGYTF. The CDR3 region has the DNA TGTGCCAGCAGCGCGACAGGGGACTATGGCTACACCTTC.